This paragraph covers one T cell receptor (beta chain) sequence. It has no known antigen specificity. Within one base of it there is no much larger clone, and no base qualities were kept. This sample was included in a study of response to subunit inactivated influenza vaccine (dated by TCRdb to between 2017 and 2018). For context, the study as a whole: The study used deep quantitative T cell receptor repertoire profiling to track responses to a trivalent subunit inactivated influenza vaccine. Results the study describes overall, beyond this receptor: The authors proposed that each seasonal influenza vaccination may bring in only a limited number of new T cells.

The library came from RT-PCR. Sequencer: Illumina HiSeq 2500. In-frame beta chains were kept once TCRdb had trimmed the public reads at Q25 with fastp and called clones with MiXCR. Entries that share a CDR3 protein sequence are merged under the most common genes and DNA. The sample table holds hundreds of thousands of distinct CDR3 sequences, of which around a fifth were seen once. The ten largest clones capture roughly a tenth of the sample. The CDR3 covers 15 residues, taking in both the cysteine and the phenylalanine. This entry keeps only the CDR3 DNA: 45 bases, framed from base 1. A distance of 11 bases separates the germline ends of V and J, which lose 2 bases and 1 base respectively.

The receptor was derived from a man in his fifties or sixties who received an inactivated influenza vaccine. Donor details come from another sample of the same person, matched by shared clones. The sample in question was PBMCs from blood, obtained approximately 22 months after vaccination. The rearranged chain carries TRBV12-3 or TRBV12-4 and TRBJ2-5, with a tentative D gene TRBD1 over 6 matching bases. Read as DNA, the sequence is TGTGCCAGCAGTTTATCCCAGGGGTCCCAAGAGACCCAGTACTTC. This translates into CASSLSQGSQETQYF.